This entry lists 11 T cell receptor beta chains sequenced from one sample in a study of blood T cell repertoires in COVID-19. Produced via immunoSEQ multiplex PCR; TCRdb's table is partial and in-frame only. This sample has around 280,000 clones, with approximately 84% found just once. Sequenced material: peripheral blood. The receptor source for this set is a woman in her 30s who had recovered from COVID-19.

This clone came up a few times. V usage is TRBV14 and J usage is TRBJ1-5, with unresolved D. Trimming left V 2 bases short and J 0 bases short, with 5 bases between. From germline, CDR1 is SGHDN and CDR2 FVKESK. The CDR3 runs 14 residues. The CDR3 loop is CASSQSYSNQPQHF. CDR3 in DNA: TGTGCCAGCAGCCAATCTTATAGCAATCAGCCCCAGCATTTT.

This rearrangement joins TRBV27 to TRBJ2-1, with 8 bases lining up with TRBD2. The CDR3 loop spans 14 amino acids. Germline V gene lookup returns CDR1 MNHEY and CDR2 SMNVEV (reference sequence). Trimming at V came to 8 bases and at J to 4 bases, leaving 7 bases not matched to a gene. The CDR3 sequence is CASGYSGTYNEQFF. Written as DNA, the CDR3 is TGTGCCAGCGGATATAGCGGGACTTACAATGAGCAGTTCTTC.

This clone was detected once. The chain uses TRBV7-6 and TRBJ2-5, with a possible D match to TRBD2 (6 bases). This CDR3 spans 12 amino acids. The germline V gene encodes CDR1 SGHVS and CDR2 FNYEAQ. Trimming shortened V by 5 bases and J by 5 bases, and 9 bases separated the two germline ends. The CDR3 DNA reads as TGTGCCAGCAGCGGCGGGGAGGAGACCCAGTACTTC. It yields the protein CASSGGEETQYF.

This clone was picked up a small number of times. This CDR3 is also generated by other DNA sequences in the sample. The V gene is TRBV5-4, the J gene TRBJ2-2; D call uncertain. Germline V gene lookup returns CDR1 SGHNT and CDR2 YYREEE (reference sequence). V lost 0 bases to trimming and J lost 7 bases, with 7 bases between them. The CDR3 sequence is 13 residues long. CDR3 nucleotide sequence: TGTGCCAGCAGCTTGGCAGTTGACGGGGAGCTGTTTTTT. Translation: CASSLAVDGELFF.

To note about this clone: Other DNA sequences in this sample translate to the same CDR3. For the CDR3, the DNA is TGTGCCAGCAGTACAGGGAGCTCCTACAATGAGCAGTTCTTC. Residues: CASSTGSSYNEQFF. The J gene is TRBJ2-1, the V gene TRBV27; possibly TRBD1 for D (6 bases). V lost 5 bases and J 0 bases, leaving 8 bases between the germline ends. This CDR3 spans 14 amino acids. Germline-derived CDR1 and CDR2 are MNHEY and SMNVEV (reference sequence).

J is TRBJ1-2 and V is TRBV10-2; D is unresolved. Germline CDR1 is WSHSY and CDR2 is SAAADI. The CDR3 runs to 13 residues. V lost 6 bases and J lost 8, with 16 bases in between. The CDR3 region has the DNA TGCGCCAGCAGCCTCCGCGGAAGAGTAGGCTACACCTTC. Translation: CASSLRGRVGYTF.

The chain joins TRBV6-5 to TRBJ2-1; 7 bases agree with TRBD2. With 6 bases clipped from V and 6 bases from J, the junction kept 8 bases outside the gene matches. The CDR3 loop spans 14 amino acids. The germline gives CDR1 MNHEY, CDR2 SVGAGI. The chain's CDR3 is CASRGGAGLNEQFF. The CDR3 DNA reads TGTGCCAGCAGGGGAGGAGCGGGACTCAATGAGCAGTTCTTC.

The CDR3 sequence is CASSLGVMNTEAFF. The CDR3 DNA reads TGTGCCAGCAGCTTAGGCGTAATGAACACTGAAGCTTTCTTT. The V and J genes are TRBV7-8 and TRBJ1-1; D unresolved. Germline CDR1 SGHVS, CDR2 FQNEAQ. V lost 1 base and J lost 0, with 6 bases in between. The CDR3 loop spans 14 amino acids.

This sequence joins TRBV10-1 and TRBJ2-7; D is perhaps TRBD1 (7 bases). Trimming pared 2 bases from V and 5 bases from J, leaving 13 bases between. The germline V gene encodes CDR1 WNHNN and CDR2 SYGVQD (reference sequence). The CDR3 covers 14 residues. The CDR3 loop is CASSEEGGGHEQYF. CDR3 DNA: TGCGCCAGCAGTGAGGAAGGAGGGGGCCACGAGCAGTACTTC.

The chain links TRBV28 to TRBJ1-5, with D possibly TRBD1 on 5 matching bases. The V end lost 10 bases, the J end lost 5 bases, and 24 bases lay between the germline ends. Germline values: CDR1 MDHEN, CDR2 SYDVKM. This CDR3 has 16 residues. The CDR3 DNA follows: TGTGCCACCCGGATGGGGGGGGTTTGGGCGGATCAGCCCCAGCATTTT. Protein: CATRMGGVWADQPQHF.

The chain combines TRBV6-5 with TRBJ1-2; possibly TRBD1 for D (5 bases). Germline V gene lookup returns CDR1 MNHEY and CDR2 SVGAGI. The CDR3 has 13 residues. Trimming took off 6 bases at V and 8 bases at J, with 16 bases between the two ends. As DNA, the CDR3 is TGTGCCAGCAGCAATCGGGGGATGGGGGGCTACACCTTC. It specifies CASSNRGMGGYTF.